The 27 T cell receptor beta chains listed next were all sequenced from one sample in a study of control samples from healthy donors and cancer patients. Method: immunoSEQ multiplex PCR; TCRdb's copy keeps in-frame clones and lacks some. The table has approximately 120,000 clones, approximately 90% seen once. Source material: blood. Receptors were obtained from a woman between 50 and 59 years old in good health.

This clone was detected a few times. The chain is built from TRBV30 and TRBJ2-7, with no clear D. Germline values: CDR1 GTSNPN, CDR2 SVGIG (reference sequence). The length of the CDR3 is 11 residues. Trimming left V 0 bases short and J 6 bases short, with 6 bases between. The CDR3 region is CAWSVISEQYF. For the CDR3, the DNA is TGTGCCTGGAGTGTAATCTCCGAGCAGTACTTC.

The V and J genes are TRBV12-3 or TRBV12-4 and TRBJ2-1, with 7 bases lining up with TRBD2. The CDR3 covers 13 residues. The trim removed 7 bases at V and 15 bases at J, leaving 15 bases unmatched. CDR3 loop: CASTPSGALFRFF. CDR3 DNA sequence: TGTGCCAGCACTCCAAGCGGGGCCTTATTCAGGTTCTTC.

This chain connects TRBV19 to TRBJ1-2; D is unclear. CDR3 size: 12 residues. V was shortened by 4 bases and J by 6 bases, with 9 bases between the two germline ends. Germline values: CDR1 LNHDA, CDR2 SQIVND (reference sequence). The DNA of the CDR3 is TGTGCCAGTAGTAGGTCCCTTGATGGCTACACCTTC. It yields the protein CASSRSLDGYTF.

The chain couples TRBV27 to TRBJ2-3; no reliable D call. Germline V gene sequence: CDR1 MNHEY, CDR2 SMNVEV (reference sequence). V was trimmed by 1 base and J by 7 bases, leaving 12 bases between them. The CDR3 covers 14 residues. As DNA, the CDR3 is TGTGCCAGCAGTTTATACGGCGCCAGCAATACGCAGTATTTT. Its protein product is CASSLYGASNTQYF.

The rearrangement uses TRBV5-1 and TRBJ2-7, with 10 bases identical to TRBD1. The germline CDR1 and CDR2 sequences are SGHRS and YFSETQ. J gave up 6 bases and V 2 bases, and 2 bases lay outside the gene matches. This CDR3 is built from 13 residues. The CDR3 loop reads CASSFWTGGEQYV. The DNA for the CDR3 is TGCGCCAGCAGCTTTTGGACAGGGGGCGAGCAGTACGTC.

The gene calls are TRBV5-1 and TRBJ2-3, with D possibly matching TRBD1 (6 bases). The germline V and J ends were trimmed by 2 bases and 2 bases, with 12 bases remaining between them. Germline CDR1 SGHRS, CDR2 YFSETQ. The length of the CDR3 is 15 residues. The CDR3 sequence: CASSFNRVPTDTQYF. The CDR3 DNA reads TGCGCCAGCAGCTTCAACAGGGTCCCCACAGATACGCAGTATTTT.

The V call is TRBV7-3, the J call TRBJ2-7, with 9 positions matching TRBD2. Germline V lookup: CDR1 SGHTA, CDR2 FQGTGA. The CDR3 covers 15 residues. V was clipped by 1 base and J by 4 bases; unmatched bases: 5. CDR3 in amino acids: CASSLSGGGGYEQYF. CDR3 bases: TGTGCCAGCAGCTTAAGTGGCGGGGGGGGGTACGAGCAGTACTTC.

The V and J genes are TRBV7-9 and TRBJ2-1; D perhaps matches TRBD1 (6 bases). The ends were cut back, 4 bases at V and 7 bases at J, with 11 bases in the middle. The V gene's germline CDR1 is SEHNR and CDR2 FQNEAQ (reference sequence). The CDR3 consists of 13 residues. The CDR3 loop reads CASSSYTGNEQFF. The DNA for the CDR3 is TGTGCCAGCAGCTCATACACAGGGAATGAGCAGTTCTTC.

This sequence joins TRBV16 and TRBJ2-5, with D maybe TRBD1 (6 bases). The ends were cut back, 3 bases at V and 12 bases at J, with 23 bases in the middle. CDR3 size: 15 residues. Germline values: CDR1 KGHSY, CDR2 FQNENV. In nucleotides, the CDR3 is TGTGCCAGCAGCCACGAATGGGACACCGAGGGGTCCAAGTACTTC. Translation: CASSHEWDTEGSKYF.

This rearrangement joins TRBV5-1 to TRBJ2-1, with D perhaps being TRBD1 or TRBD2 (6 bases each). The CDR3 length is 15 residues. Germline assignment: CDR1 SGHRS and CDR2 YFSETQ. Trimming removed 4 bases from V and 0 bases from J, with 11 bases in between. Here the CDR3 DNA reads TGCGCCAGCAGCCTCGGGGGCGCCTCCTACAATGAGCAGTTCTTC. This translates into CASSLGGASYNEQFF.

This clone came up a few times. The chain employs TRBV7-9 and TRBJ2-7; no reliable D call. CDR1 SEHNR and CDR2 FQNEAQ come from the germline V gene (reference sequence). V gave up 1 base and J gave up 5 bases, with 6 bases separating them. The CDR3 loop spans 12 amino acids. The CDR3 reads CASSLVAHEQYV. The CDR3 nucleotides read TGTGCCAGCAGCTTAGTGGCTCACGAGCAGTACGTC.

The V call is TRBV27, the J call TRBJ1-2, with a weak D call TRBD1 (5 bases). CDR3 length: 15 residues. CDR1 MNHEY and CDR2 SMNVEV come from the germline V gene (reference sequence). V was shortened by 2 bases and J by 4 bases, with 14 bases between the two germline ends. The CDR3 nucleotides are TGTGCCAGCAGTTTACGAGACAGTGGGTTCTATGGCTACACCTTC. Its translation is CASSLRDSGFYGYTF.

This clone was picked up a small number of times. The V gene is TRBV5-1, the J gene TRBJ1-2, with 7 bases matching TRBD1. Losses at the gene ends were 3 bases for V and 7 bases for J; bases not matched to a gene: 9. The germline V gene encodes CDR1 SGHRS and CDR2 YFSETQ. This CDR3 has 14 residues. The CDR3 loop is CASSWETGRPGYTF. The CDR3, as DNA: TGCGCCAGCAGCTGGGAGACAGGGAGGCCTGGCTACACCTTC.

V is TRBV5-1 and J is TRBJ2-7; TRBD1 matches 7 bases. This CDR3 has 13 amino acids. Per the germline V gene, CDR1 is SGHRS and CDR2 is YFSETQ. With 4 bases clipped from V and 2 bases from J, the junction kept 3 bases outside the gene matches. CDR3 loop: CASSPDRAYEQYF. The DNA of the CDR3 is TGCGCCAGCAGCCCAGACAGGGCCTACGAGCAGTACTTC.

The rearrangement joins TRBV29-1 to TRBJ1-4; 7 positions match TRBD1. The length of the CDR3 is 14 residues. Germline values: CDR1 SQVTM, CDR2 ANQGSEA. V dropped 5 bases and J dropped 7; count of bases not matched to a gene: 10. CDR3 sequence (DNA): TGCAGCGTTACACAGGGGTCAGGCCGTGAAAAACTGTTTTTT. Protein: CSVTQGSGREKLFF.

This sequence joins TRBV4-2 and TRBJ2-7, with 10 positions matching TRBD2. The CDR3 consists of 13 residues. The germline V gene has CDR1 LGHNA and CDR2 YNFKEQ. Trimming at V came to 3 bases and at J to 5 bases, leaving 1 base not matched to a gene. The CDR3 DNA reads as TGTGCCAGCAGCCAGGGACTAGCGAACGAGCAGTACTTC. Protein sequence: CASSQGLANEQYF.

V and J are TRBV5-4 and TRBJ2-3; D is uncertain. Per the germline V gene, CDR1 is SGHNT and CDR2 is YYREEE (reference sequence). This CDR3 contains 14 residues. Trimming cost V 9 bases and J 4 bases, with 18 bases left between them. The CDR3 region has the DNA TGTGCCACCTCGATCGGTGGGCGGTCAGATACGCAGTATTTT. It codes for CATSIGGRSDTQYF.

The gene calls are TRBV5-4 and TRBJ2-2, with 9 positions matching TRBD1. This CDR3 is 17 amino acids long. Germline CDR1 and CDR2: SGHNT and YYREEE (reference sequence). V was clipped by 4 bases and J by 5 bases; unmatched bases: 12. CDR3 sequence: CASSPLGHRGRTGELFF. CDR3 nucleotide sequence: TGTGCCAGCAGCCCACTGGGACACAGGGGGCGAACCGGGGAGCTGTTTTTT.

This sequence joins TRBV5-1 and TRBJ2-7; tentatively, D is TRBD2 (5 bases). The germline V and J ends were trimmed by 0 bases and 6 bases, with 13 bases remaining between them. In germline, CDR1 is SGHRS, CDR2 YFSETQ. There are 14 residues in the CDR3. The CDR3 spells CASSLAGPRGEQYV. CDR3 nucleotides: TGCGCCAGCAGCTTGGCAGGCCCCCGGGGCGAGCAGTACGTC.

This clone came up once. The chain is built from TRBV9 and TRBJ1-6, with unresolved D. The germline V gene has CDR1 SGDLS and CDR2 YYNGEE. V gave up 0 bases and J gave up 7 bases, with 11 bases separating them. The CDR3 loop spans 15 amino acids. CDR3 region: CASSVVFEENSPLHF. As DNA, the CDR3 is TGTGCCAGCAGCGTAGTGTTCGAAGAAAATTCACCCCTCCACTTT.

V and J are TRBV19 and TRBJ1-4, with 7 bases identical to TRBD1. In germline, CDR1 is LNHDA, CDR2 SQIVND (reference sequence). The CDR3 has 15 amino acids. Germline trimming cut 0 bases from V and 3 bases from J; bases unmatched to any gene: 1. DNA of the CDR3: TGTGCCAGTAGTATAGAGGGACAGCCTAATGAAAAACTGTTTTTT. It translates to CASSIEGQPNEKLFF.

This CDR3 is CASSPGTGNSNQPQHF. The CDR3 DNA is TGTGCCAGCAGCCCGGGGACAGGGAATAGTAATCAGCCCCAGCATTTT. The chain carries TRBV7-9 and TRBJ1-5; 9 bases align to TRBD1. Looked up from germline, CDR1 is SEHNR and CDR2 is FQNEAQ (reference sequence). Trimming took 5 bases from V and 4 from J; bases not matched to a gene: 9. CDR3 length: 16 amino acids. Full variable domain (missing parts from reference TRBV7-9 and TRBJ1-5): DTGVSQNPRHKITKRGQNVTFRCDPISEHNRLYWYRQTLGQGPEFLTYFQNEAQLEKSRLLSDRFSAERPKGSFSTLEIQRTEQGDSAMYLCASSPGTGNSNQPQHFGDGTRLSIL.

The chain couples TRBV20-1 to TRBJ1-5; D remains ambiguous. The germline CDR1 and CDR2 sequences are DFQATT and SNEGSKA (reference sequence). Trimming shortened V by 3 bases and J by 2 bases, and 14 bases separated the two germline ends. CDR3 size: 15 residues. DNA for the CDR3: TGCAGTGCTAGTGTTGCGGGATTCGGCAATCAGCCCCAGCATTTT. It yields the protein CSASVAGFGNQPQHF.

This clone was seen once. The rearrangement links TRBV9 to TRBJ2-3; D is unresolved. Germline lookup yields CDR1 SGDLS and CDR2 YYNGEE. There are 15 residues in the CDR3. Trimming took 0 bases from V and 2 from J, leaving 10 bases between them. CDR3 in DNA: TGTGCCAGCAGCGTAGATCAGCGTTACACAGATACGCAGTATTTT. Its protein product is CASSVDQRYTDTQYF.

V gene TRBV12-3 or TRBV12-4 combines with J gene TRBJ2-1; a weak D match, TRBD1 (7 bases). The ends were cut back, 7 bases at V and 14 bases at J, with 21 bases in the middle. There are 13 residues in the CDR3. The CDR3, as DNA: TGTGCCAGCACCCGCGTGGAGGGGGCGTTCAAGTTCTTC. Its translation: CASTRVEGAFKFF.

The chain joins TRBV9 to TRBJ2-6; tentative D call: TRBD1 (6 bases). V lost 4 bases, J lost 0 bases, and 14 bases lay in between. Germline V gives CDR1 SGDLS, CDR2 YYNGEE. The CDR3 spans 17 residues. The CDR3 bases are TGTGCCAGCAGCCTTTACCTGGGGGCCTCTGGGGCCAACGTCCTGACTTTC. This sequence encodes CASSLYLGASGANVLTF.

The chain employs TRBV6-5 and TRBJ1-2; 8 bases match TRBD1. CDR1 and CDR2 from the germline V gene are MNHEY and SVGAGI. The CDR3 is 13 residues long. Losses at the gene ends were 7 bases for V and 5 bases for J; bases not matched to a gene: 6. CDR3 nucleotide sequence: TGTGCCAGCAACTCAGGGGGCGTATATGGCTACACCTTC. Translating it yields CASNSGGVYGYTF.